This T cell receptor beta chain was identified in a study of vaccination and CD4 T cells after COVID-19. Study overall: Nasal swab PCR had shown SARS-CoV-2 positivity in the convalescent patients (roughly 10 mild cases, one severe case). There were six male and four female convalescents, and two of them were Hispanic. Convalescent patients gave post-COVID blood a median approximately 100 days post-diagnosis, range 35 to 161.

A word on this clonotype: As yet, its antigen is unknown.

As to time point: late sampling 161 to 241 days after vaccination in three convalescent patients. As to treatment: approximately 11-day PBMC culture with coronavirus spike peptide pools or control peptides (ViraFEST assay). ViraFEST enlarged antigen-specific T cell populations with peptide pools and afterwards sequenced TCRs. Sequencing of DNA taken from cultured CD4+ T cells relied on the Oncomine TCR Beta short-read assay. TCRdb used MiXCR to reprocess the PCR reads, holding one entry per CDR3 protein. Here the sample spans about 24,000 distinct CDR3 sequences, 35% to 55% being singletons. This CDR3 is built from 14 residues. CDR1 is SGHKS, CDR2 YYEKEE, per germline (reference sequence). Trimming stripped 1 base from V and 4 bases from J, with 11 bases between.

The receptor was isolated from a human donor who had recovered from COVID-19. The J gene is TRBJ2-5, the V gene TRBV5-5; TRBD2 might be the D (5 bases). This specimen was CD4+ T cells from blood, cultured in vitro, taken about 7 months after SARS-CoV-2 vaccination. Here the CDR3 reads CASSLLVAGETQYF. The CDR3 coding sequence is TGTGCCAGCAGCTTGTTAGTGGCGGGAGAGACCCAGTACTTC.